These 12 T cell receptor beta chains came from one sample sequenced in a study of T cell repertoires in aging, cancer and after chemotherapy. Peripheral blood genomic DNA, not sorted cells or RNA, was the template. Rearranged V-D-J TRB sequences were amplified with a mixed TRB-A/B primer pool. TCRdb reprocessed the multiplex PCR reads via MiXCR and lists one record per CDR3 protein. The table shows 1,500 to 2,000 distinct CDR3 sequences, with about 23% occurring only once. Source material: blood. The receptors shown here come from a human donor with a solid tumor.

This clonotype appeared a single time. The chain uses TRBV5-1 and TRBJ1-1; no clear D gene. CDR3 size: 12 residues. V lost 7 bases and J 2 bases, leaving 9 bases between the germline ends. Germline V lookup: CDR1 SGHRS, CDR2 YFSETQ. CDR3 sequence reads: CASFEGNTEAFF. In nucleotides, the CDR3 is TGCGCCAGCTTCGAGGGAAACACTGAAGCTTTCTTT.

The chain employs TRBV29-1 and TRBJ2-7; 14 bases align to TRBD2. Trimming removed 6 bases from V and 9 bases from J; junction bases left unmatched: 10. The CDR3 covers 14 residues. Germline lookup yields CDR1 SQVTM and CDR2 ANQGSEA. CDR3 nucleotide sequence: TGCAGCGTGACACCCGGGACTAGCGGGAGAGGGCAGTACTTC. This sequence encodes CSVTPGTSGRGQYF.

The rearrangement uses TRBV5-6 and TRBJ2-1; perhaps TRBD2 as D (7 bases). The V gene's germline CDR1 is SGHDT and CDR2 YYEEEE. The CDR3 runs to 18 residues. Trimming took off 4 bases at V and 3 bases at J, with 23 bases between the two ends. CDR3 sequence reads: CASSPTRLVGGRYNEQFF. For the CDR3, the DNA is TGTGCCAGCAGCCCAACCCGATTAGTGGGGGGGCGCTACAATGAGCAGTTCTTC. Based on the CDR3 plus reference TRBV5-6 and TRBJ2-1, the full variable domain is DAGVTQSPTHLIKTRGQQVTLRCSPKSGHDTVSWYQQALGQGPQFIFQYYEEEERQRGNFPDRFSGHQFPNYSSELNVNALLLGDSALYLCASSPTRLVGGRYNEQFFGPGTRLTVL.

The genes are TRBV11-2 and TRBJ1-2; no reliable D call. The CDR3 has 15 residues. Germline CDR1 SGHAT, CDR2 FQNNGV. The V end was cut by 1 base, the J end by 4 bases, with 13 bases between. The CDR3 reads CASSLVGGSGYGYTF. The CDR3 DNA reads as TGTGCCAGCAGCTTAGTCGGAGGGTCGGGCTATGGCTACACCTTC.

CDR3 residues: CASSIGSGGGDTQYF. Written as DNA, the CDR3 is TGTGCCAGTAGTATTGGCTCAGGTGGCGGGGATACGCAGTATTTT. V and J are TRBV19 and TRBJ2-3; D perhaps matches TRBD2 (5 bases). V was cut by 3 bases and J by 6 bases, with 16 bases left in between. The CDR3 totals 15 residues. CDR1 LNHDA and CDR2 SQIVND come from the germline V gene (reference sequence). Full variable domain (rest looked up from reference TRBV19 and TRBJ2-3): DGGITQSPKYLFRKEGQNVTLSCEQNLNHDAMYWYRQDPGQGLRLIYYSQIVNDFQKGDIAEGYSVSREKKESFPLTVTSAQKNPTAFYLCASSIGSGGGDTQYFGPGTRLTVL.

This chain links TRBV4-1 with TRBJ2-7, with 7 nucleotides matching TRBD2. There are 18 residues in the CDR3. V lost 2 bases and J lost 4; bases outside the gene matches: 17. CDR1 and CDR2 from the germline V gene are MGHRA and YSYEKL. The CDR3: CASSQSPQGAGLQYEQYF. The CDR3 nucleotides are TGCGCCAGCAGCCAAAGCCCCCAGGGAGCGGGACTACAGTACGAGCAGTACTTC.

There are a few counts of this clonotype. The chain employs TRBV6-4 and TRBJ2-2; D gene ambiguous. The length of the CDR3 is 13 residues. V was clipped by 0 bases and J by 4 bases, with 3 bases between them. Germline CDR1 is MRHNA and CDR2 is SNTAGT. The CDR3 DNA is TGTGCCAGCAGTGACTCGAGCACCGGGGAGCTGTTTTTT. As protein: CASSDSSTGELFF.

The chain combines TRBV7-2 with TRBJ2-1; the D is unclear. Trimming shortened V by 5 bases and J by 3 bases, and 11 bases separated the two germline ends. The length of the CDR3 is 14 residues. Germline assignment: CDR1 SGHTA and CDR2 FQGNSA. DNA of the CDR3: TGTGCCAGCAGCCTCCCATTCGGCTACAATGAGCAGTTCTTC. This codes for CASSLPFGYNEQFF.

This clonotype has only a few counts. This chain uses TRBV28 with TRBJ2-7, with D unresolved. The germline gives CDR1 MDHEN, CDR2 SYDVKM. CDR3 length: 16 residues. V dropped 3 bases and J dropped 2 bases, with 17 bases sitting between them. The chain's CDR3 is CASSFGPQRQAYEQYF. CDR3 bases: TGTGCCAGCAGTTTCGGCCCTCAAAGGCAGGCCTACGAGCAGTACTTC.

The chain links TRBV4-1 to TRBJ2-3; D remains unclear. CDR3 length equals 12 residues. The V gene's germline CDR1 is MGHRA and CDR2 YSYEKL. Trimming took 5 bases from V and 2 from J, leaving 5 bases between them. CDR3 sequence reads: CASSSHTDTQYF. CDR3 in DNA: TGCGCCAGCAGCTCTCACACAGATACGCAGTATTTT.

This clonotype is judged medium-sized. The V gene is TRBV5-6, the J gene TRBJ1-6; D ambiguous. The ends were cut back, 0 bases at V and 12 bases at J, with 7 bases in the middle. Germline CDR1 SGHDT, CDR2 YYEEEE. The CDR3 loop spans 12 amino acids. As DNA, the CDR3 is TGTGCCAGCAGCTTGGCCCTTCGACCCCTCCACTTT. Translated: CASSLALRPLHF.

This clonotype was picked up a small number of times. V is TRBV19 and J is TRBJ2-7; D gene ambiguous. Per the germline V gene, CDR1 is LNHDA and CDR2 is SQIVND (reference sequence). The length of the CDR3 is 13 residues. V lost 6 bases and J lost 0, with 9 bases in between. CDR3 sequence reads: CASRKGSSYEQYF. The CDR3 DNA is TGTGCCAGTAGGAAGGGTAGCTCCTACGAGCAGTACTTC.